This T cell receptor beta chain derives from a study of control samples from healthy donors and cancer patients. The germline gives CDR1 SGHTA, CDR2 FQGTGA. The CDR3 sequence is 15 residues long. V was clipped by 4 bases and J by 9 bases; unmatched bases: 11. The repertoire was sequenced with immunoSEQ multiplex PCR; TCRdb's copy has only in-frame clones and lacks some. The sample includes about 120,000 clones, around 87% seen only once; the top ten take 9% to 14%. Sequencing was performed on blood. This clonotype originated in a man in his thirties or forties in good health. This rearrangement joins TRBV7-3 to TRBJ2-1; 8 bases line up with TRBD2. The CDR3, as DNA: TGTGCCAGCAGCTCATCTAGCGGGCCGGGTGGTGAGCAGTTCTTC. Translating gives CASSSSSGPGGEQFF. Complete variable domain (other parts from reference TRBV7-3 and TRBJ2-1): GAGVSQTPSNKVTEKGKYVELRCDPISGHTALYWYRQSLGQGPEFLIYFQGTGAADDSGLPNDRFFAVRPEGSVSTLKIQRTERGDSAVYLCASSSSSGPGGEQFFGPGTRLTVL.